This T cell receptor beta chain derives from a study of STAT5B mutations in CD4+ large granular lymphocyte leukemia. Study-level findings and limits: CD4-sorted patient repertoires seemed more clonal than healthy CD4+ repertoires.

Concerning this clone: As yet, its antigen is unknown.

CDR1 is MNHNS, CDR2 SASEGT, per germline. This CDR3 comprises 12 residues. The V end was cut by 10 bases, the J end by 6 bases, with 13 bases between. The data were produced by immunoSEQ multiplex PCR, yet TCRdb's version contains in-frame clones alone and is incomplete. The sample holds 15,000 to 20,000 clones, roughly 84% seen once. Buffy coats from healthy blood donors served as controls. This receptor was identified in a human donor in good health. The source material was CD4+ T cells from blood buffy coats. The V gene is TRBV6-1, the J gene TRBJ1-3; D ambiguous. The CDR3 DNA sequence: TGTGCCACGGGAGATGCGGAAAACACCATATATTTT. Encoded protein: CATGDAENTIYF.